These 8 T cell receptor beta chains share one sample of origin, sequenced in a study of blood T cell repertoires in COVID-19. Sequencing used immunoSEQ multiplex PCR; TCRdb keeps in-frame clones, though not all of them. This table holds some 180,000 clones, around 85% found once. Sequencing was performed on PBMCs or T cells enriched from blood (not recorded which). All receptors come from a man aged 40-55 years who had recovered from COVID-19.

As DNA, the CDR3 is TGTGCCAGCAGCTTATATACAACCGCGAACACCGGGGAGCTGTTTTTT. Protein sequence: CASSLYTTANTGELFF. This sequence joins TRBV11-3 and TRBJ2-2; D unclear. Germline assignment: CDR1 SGHNT and CDR2 YENEEA. CDR3 length equals 16 residues. V was shortened by 2 bases and J by 0 bases, with 10 bases between the two germline ends.

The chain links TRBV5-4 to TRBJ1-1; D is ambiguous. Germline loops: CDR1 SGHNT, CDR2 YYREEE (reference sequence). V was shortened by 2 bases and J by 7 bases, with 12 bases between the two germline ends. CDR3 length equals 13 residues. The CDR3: CASSFLMRDEAFF. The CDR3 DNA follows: TGTGCCAGCAGCTTTTTAATGCGGGATGAAGCTTTCTTT.

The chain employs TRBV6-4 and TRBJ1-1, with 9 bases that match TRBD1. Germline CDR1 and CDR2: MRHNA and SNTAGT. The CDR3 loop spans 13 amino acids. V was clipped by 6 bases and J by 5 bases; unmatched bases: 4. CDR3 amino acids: CASSLDRGTEAFF. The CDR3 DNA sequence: TGTGCCAGCAGCTTAGACAGGGGGACTGAAGCTTTCTTT.

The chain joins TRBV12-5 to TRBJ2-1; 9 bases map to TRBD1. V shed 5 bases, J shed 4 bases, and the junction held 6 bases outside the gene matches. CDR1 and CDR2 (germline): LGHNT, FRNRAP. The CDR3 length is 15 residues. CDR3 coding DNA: TGTGCTAGTGGTGGGGGGACAGGGAGTTACAATGAGCAGTTCTTC. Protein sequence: CASGGGTGSYNEQFF.

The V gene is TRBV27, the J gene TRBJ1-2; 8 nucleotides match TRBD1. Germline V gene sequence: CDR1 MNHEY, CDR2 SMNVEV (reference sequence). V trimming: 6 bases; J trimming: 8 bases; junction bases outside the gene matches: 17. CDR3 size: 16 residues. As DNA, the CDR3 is TGTGCCAGCAGGGGATGGGGACAGGATTTTGGTAGCGGCTACACCTTC. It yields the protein CASRGWGQDFGSGYTF.

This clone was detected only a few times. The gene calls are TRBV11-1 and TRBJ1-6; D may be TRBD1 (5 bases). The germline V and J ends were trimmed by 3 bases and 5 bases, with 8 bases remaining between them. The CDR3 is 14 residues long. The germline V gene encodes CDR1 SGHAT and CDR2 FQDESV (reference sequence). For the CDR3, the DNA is TGTGCCAGCAGCTTCCGGGGGAATAATTCACCCCTCCACTTT. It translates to CASSFRGNNSPLHF.

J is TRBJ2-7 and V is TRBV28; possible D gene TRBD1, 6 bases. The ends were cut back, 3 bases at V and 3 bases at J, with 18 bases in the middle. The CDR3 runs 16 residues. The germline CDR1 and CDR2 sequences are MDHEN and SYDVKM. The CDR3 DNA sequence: TGTGCCAGCAGTTTCTCCCCCTTGGACAGTCACTACGAGCAGTACTTC. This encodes CASSFSPLDSHYEQYF.

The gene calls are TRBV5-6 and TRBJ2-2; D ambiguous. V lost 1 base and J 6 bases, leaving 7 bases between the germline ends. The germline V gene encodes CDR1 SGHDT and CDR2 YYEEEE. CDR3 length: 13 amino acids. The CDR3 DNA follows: TGTGCCAGCAGCTTGACGGTTTCCGGGGAGCTGTTTTTT. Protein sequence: CASSLTVSGELFF.